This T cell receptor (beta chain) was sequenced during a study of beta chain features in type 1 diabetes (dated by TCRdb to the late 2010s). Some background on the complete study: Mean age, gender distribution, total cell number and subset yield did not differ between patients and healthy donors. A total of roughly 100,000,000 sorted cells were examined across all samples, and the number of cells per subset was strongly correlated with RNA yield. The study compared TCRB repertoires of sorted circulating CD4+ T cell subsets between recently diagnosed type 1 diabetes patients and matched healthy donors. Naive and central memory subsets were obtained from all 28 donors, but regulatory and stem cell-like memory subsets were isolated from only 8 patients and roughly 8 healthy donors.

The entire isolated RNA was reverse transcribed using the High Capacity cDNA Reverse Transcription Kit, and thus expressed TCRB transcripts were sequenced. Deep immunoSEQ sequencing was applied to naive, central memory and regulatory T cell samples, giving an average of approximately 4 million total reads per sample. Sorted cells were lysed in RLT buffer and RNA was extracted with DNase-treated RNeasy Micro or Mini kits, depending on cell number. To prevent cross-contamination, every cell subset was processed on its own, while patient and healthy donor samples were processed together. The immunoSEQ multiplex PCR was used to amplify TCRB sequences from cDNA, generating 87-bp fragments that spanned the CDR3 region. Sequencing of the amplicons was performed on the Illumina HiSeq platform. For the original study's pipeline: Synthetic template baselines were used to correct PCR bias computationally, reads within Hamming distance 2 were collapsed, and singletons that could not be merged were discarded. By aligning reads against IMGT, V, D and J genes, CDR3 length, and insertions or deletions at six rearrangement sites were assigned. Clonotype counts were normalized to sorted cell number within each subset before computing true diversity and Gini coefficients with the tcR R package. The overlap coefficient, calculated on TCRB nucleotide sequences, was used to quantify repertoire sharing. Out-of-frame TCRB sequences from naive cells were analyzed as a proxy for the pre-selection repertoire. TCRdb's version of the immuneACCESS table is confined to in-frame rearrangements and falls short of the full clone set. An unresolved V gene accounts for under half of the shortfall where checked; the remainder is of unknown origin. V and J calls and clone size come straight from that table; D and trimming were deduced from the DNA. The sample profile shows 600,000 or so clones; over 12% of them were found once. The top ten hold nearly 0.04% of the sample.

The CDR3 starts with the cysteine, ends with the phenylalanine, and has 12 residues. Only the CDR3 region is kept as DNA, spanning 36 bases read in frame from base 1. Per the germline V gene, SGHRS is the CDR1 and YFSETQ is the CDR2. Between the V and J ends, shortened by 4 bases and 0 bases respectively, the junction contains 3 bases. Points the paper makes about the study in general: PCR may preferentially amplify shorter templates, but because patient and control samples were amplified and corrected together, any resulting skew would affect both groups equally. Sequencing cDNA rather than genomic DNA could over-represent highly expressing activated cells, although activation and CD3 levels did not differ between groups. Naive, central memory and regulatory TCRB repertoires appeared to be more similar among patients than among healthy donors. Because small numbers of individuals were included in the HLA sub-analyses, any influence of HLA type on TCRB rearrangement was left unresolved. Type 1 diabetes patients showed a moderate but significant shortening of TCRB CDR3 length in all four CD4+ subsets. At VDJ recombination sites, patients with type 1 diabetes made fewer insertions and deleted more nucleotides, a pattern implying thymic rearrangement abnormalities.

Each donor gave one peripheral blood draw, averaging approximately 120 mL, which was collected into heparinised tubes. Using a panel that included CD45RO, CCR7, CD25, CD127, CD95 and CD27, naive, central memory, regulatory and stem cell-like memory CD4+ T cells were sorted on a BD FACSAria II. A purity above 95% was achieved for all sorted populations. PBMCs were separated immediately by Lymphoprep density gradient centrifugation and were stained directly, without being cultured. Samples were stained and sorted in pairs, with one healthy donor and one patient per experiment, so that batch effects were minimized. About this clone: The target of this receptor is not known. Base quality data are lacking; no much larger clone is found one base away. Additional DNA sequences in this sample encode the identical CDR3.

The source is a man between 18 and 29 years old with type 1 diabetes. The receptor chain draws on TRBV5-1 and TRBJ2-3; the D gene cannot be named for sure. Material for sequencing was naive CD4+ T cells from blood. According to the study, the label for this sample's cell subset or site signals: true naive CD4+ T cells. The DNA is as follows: TGCGCCAGCAGCCAAAGCACAGATACGCAGTATTTT. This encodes CASSQSTDTQYF.